A single sample is the source of the 14 T cell receptor beta chains below, sequenced in a study of cytomegalovirus exposure and HLA in healthy donors. This PCR relied on a set of 60 Vbeta primers and 13 Jbeta primers. Measured with immunoSEQ multiplex PCR; TCRdb has only the in-frame clones, and not every one. The sample includes about 200,000 clones, around 86% of them seen just once. Input material: PBMCs. Receptors were obtained from a man aged 25-40 years in good health and CMV-seronegative.

The V and J genes are TRBV7-6 and TRBJ2-2; D not resolved. CDR1 and CDR2 from the germline V gene are SGHVS and FNYEAQ. The CDR3 runs to 13 residues. V was shortened by 4 bases and J by 9 bases, with 12 bases between the two germline ends. In DNA form, the CDR3 reads TGTGCCAGCAGCTCCTCCCCCCCCCGGGAGCTGTTTTTT. Amino acid sequence: CASSSSPPRELFF.

This chain connects TRBV7-2 to TRBJ2-3, with 7 positions matching TRBD2. Germline V CDR1 and CDR2: SGHTA, FQGNSA. V lost 7 bases to trimming and J lost 2 bases; unmatched junction nucleotides: 18. CDR3 size: 18 residues. The CDR3 bases are TGTGCCAGCACCCACCCTCGTGGGGGTAGCGGGTCCACAGATACGCAGTATTTT. Translating it yields CASTHPRGGSGSTDTQYF.

The chain joins TRBV27 to TRBJ2-5, with TRBD2 identical over 11 bases. The DNA end is more similar to TRBJ2-7, so the J call may be wrong. The CDR3 is 15 amino acids. CDR1 and CDR2 from the germline V gene are MNHEY and SMNVEV (reference sequence). As DNA, the CDR3 is TGTGCCAGCAGTGCCCGACTAGCGGGAACCTACGAGCAGTACTTC. Its protein is CASSARLAGTYEQYF.

The chain links TRBV6-5 to TRBJ2-3; 7 bases line up with TRBD1. Germline CDR1 reads MNHEY; CDR2 reads SVGAGI. Trimming at V came to 6 bases and at J to 2 bases, leaving 2 bases not matched to a gene. The CDR3 has 13 residues. This CDR3 reads CASSQGDTDTQYF. In DNA, the CDR3 is TGTGCCAGCAGCCAGGGGGACACAGATACGCAGTATTTT.

This clone is a singleton in its sample. This CDR3 reads CASSKSGNTEAFF. CDR3 nucleotides: TGTGCCAGTAGTAAATCGGGGAACACTGAAGCTTTCTTT. The rearrangement uses TRBV19 and TRBJ1-1; D call uncertain. The germline CDR1 and CDR2 sequences are LNHDA and SQIVND (reference sequence). V lost 4 bases to trimming and J lost 1 base, with 7 bases between them. This CDR3 has 13 residues.

The gene calls are TRBV25-1 and TRBJ1-1, with 10 bases that match TRBD1. The germline V gene encodes CDR1 MGHDK and CDR2 SYGVNS. The length of the CDR3 is 15 residues. The trim removed 3 bases at V and 4 bases at J, leaving 5 bases unmatched. DNA of the CDR3: TGTGCCAGCAGTGATAGACAGGGGGCATTCACTGAAGCTTTCTTT. Protein sequence: CASSDRQGAFTEAFF. Supplemented by reference TRBV25-1 and TRBJ1-1, the full variable domain reads EADIYQTPRYLVIGTGKKITLECSQTMGHDKMYWYQQDPGMELHLIHYSYGVNSTEKGDLSSESTVSRIRTEHFPLTLESARPSHTSQYLCASSDRQGAFTEAFFGQGTRLTVV.

In the case of this clone: The same CDR3 arises from other DNA sequences in this sample as well. The V call is TRBV19, the J call TRBJ1-1, with no clear D. The CDR3 has 14 amino acids. The germline V gene has CDR1 LNHDA and CDR2 SQIVND (reference sequence). V was cut by 1 base and J by 0 bases, with 6 bases left in between. The CDR3 loop reads CASSIGSLNTEAFF. The CDR3 bases are TGTGCCAGTAGTATAGGCAGTTTGAACACTGAAGCTTTCTTT. Based on the CDR3 plus reference TRBV19 and TRBJ1-1, the full variable domain is DGGITQSPKYLFRKEGQNVTLSCEQNLNHDAMYWYRQDPGQGLRLIYYSQIVNDFQKGDIAEGYSVSREKKESFPLTVTSAQKNPTAFYLCASSIGSLNTEAFFGQGTRLTVV.

Comment on this clone: Compared with germline, one end of the junction differs, possibly owing to a read error. The J gene is TRBJ2-5, the V gene TRBV5-4; 16 bases agree with TRBD2. This CDR3 comprises 18 residues. Germline values: CDR1 SGHNT, CDR2 YYREEE (reference sequence). The CDR3 spells CASSSGTSGRAHRGGRDF. Written as DNA, the CDR3 is TGTGCCAGCAGTTCCGGGACTAGCGGGAGGGCTCACAGGGGGGGTAGGGACTTC.

The chain is built from TRBV5-6 and TRBJ2-5; D possibly corresponds to TRBD2 (7 bases). The J call may be mistaken, given a closer DNA end match to TRBJ2-7. Germline-derived CDR1 and CDR2 are SGHDT and YYEEEE. The CDR3 has 14 amino acids. CDR3 amino acids: CASSLRGGNYEQYF. DNA for the CDR3: TGTGCCAGCAGCTTGAGGGGGGGAAACTACGAGCAGTACTTC.

This sequence joins TRBV7-9 and TRBJ2-5, with 9 bases fitting TRBD1. Trimming took 4 bases from V and 4 from J; bases not matched to a gene: 7. The CDR3 is made up of 15 amino acids. Germline values: CDR1 SEHNR, CDR2 FQNEAQ (reference sequence). CDR3 coding DNA: TGTGCCAGCAGCTCCCGGACAGGGGCGGGAGAGACCCAGTACTTC. Amino acid sequence: CASSSRTGAGETQYF.

The rearrangement joins TRBV7-2 to TRBJ2-1; maybe TRBD1 (7 bases). CDR1 and CDR2 from the germline V gene are SGHTA and FQGNSA. The CDR3 runs 15 residues. With 5 bases removed from V and 9 bases from J, the gap between germline ends came to 20 bases. The CDR3 DNA is TGTGCCAGCAGCCCCGACAGGGAGGCGCGGGCTGAGCAGTTCTTC. The encoded protein is CASSPDREARAEQFF.

With respect to this clone: One junction end does not reproduce the germline sequence, and a read error may be involved. The chain has TRBV7-9 and TRBJ1-1; D not resolved. Germline assignment: CDR1 SEHNR and CDR2 FQNEAQ (reference sequence). The CDR3 sequence is 12 residues long. In nucleotides, the CDR3 is TGTTCCAGCAGCTTAGTTCGGACTGAAGCTTTCTTT. Its protein is CSSSLVRTEAFF.

The chain is built from TRBV10-3 and TRBJ1-1; 10 nucleotides match TRBD1. Losses at the gene ends were 2 bases for V and 1 base for J; bases not matched to a gene: 10. The germline V gene encodes CDR1 ENHRY and CDR2 SYGVKD. The CDR3 has 18 amino acids. The chain's CDR3 is CAISERQGARGENTEAFF. CDR3 DNA sequence: TGTGCCATCAGTGAGAGACAGGGGGCGCGGGGGGAGAACACTGAAGCTTTCTTT.

The genes are TRBV4-2 and TRBJ2-7, with a tentative D call TRBD1 (5 bases). The CDR3 totals 15 residues. V lost 0 bases and J lost 4, with 13 bases in between. CDR1 and CDR2 (germline): LGHNA, YNFKEQ. The CDR3, as DNA: TGTGCCAGCAGCCAAGAGGTTCAAGGGGTTTACGAGCAGTACTTC. This gives the protein CASSQEVQGVYEQYF.